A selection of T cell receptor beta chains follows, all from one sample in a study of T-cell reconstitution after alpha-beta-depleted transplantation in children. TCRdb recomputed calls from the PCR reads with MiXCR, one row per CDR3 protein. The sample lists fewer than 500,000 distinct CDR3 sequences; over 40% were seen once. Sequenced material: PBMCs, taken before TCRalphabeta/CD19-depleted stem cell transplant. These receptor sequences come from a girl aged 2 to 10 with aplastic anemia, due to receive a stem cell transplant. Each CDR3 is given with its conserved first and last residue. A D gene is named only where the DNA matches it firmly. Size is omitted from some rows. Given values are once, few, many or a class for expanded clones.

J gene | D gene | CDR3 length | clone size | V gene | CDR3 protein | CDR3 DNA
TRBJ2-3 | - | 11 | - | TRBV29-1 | CSENRDRTQYF | TGCAGCGAGAATAGGGACCGTACGCAGTATTTT
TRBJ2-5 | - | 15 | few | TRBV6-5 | CASSYSRGRQETQYF | TGTGCCAGCAGTTACTCCCGGGGGCGCCAAGAGACCCAGTACTTC
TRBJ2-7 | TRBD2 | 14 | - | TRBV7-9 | CASRRSGGLDEQYF | TGTGCCAGCAGGCGGAGCGGGGGTCTCGACGAGCAGTACTTC
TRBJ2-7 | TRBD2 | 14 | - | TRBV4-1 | CASSQTSGNHEQYF | TGCGCCAGCAGCCAAACTAGCGGGAACCACGAGCAGTACTTC
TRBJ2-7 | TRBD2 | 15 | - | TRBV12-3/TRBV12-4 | CASSTSGRAVPEQYF | TGTGCCAGCAGTACTAGCGGGAGGGCCGTGCCCGAGCAGTACTTC
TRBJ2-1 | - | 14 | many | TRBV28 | CASNLLGSYNEQFF | TGTGCCAGCAACCTACTAGGATCCTACAATGAGCAGTTCTTC
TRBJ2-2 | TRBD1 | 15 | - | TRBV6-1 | CASSQAGGITGELFF | TGTGCCAGCAGCCAGGCAGGGGGTATCACCGGGGAGCTGTTTTTT
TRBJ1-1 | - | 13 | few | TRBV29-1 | CSAEQGLVTEAFF | TGCAGCGCCGAACAGGGTCTCGTCACTGAAGCTTTCTTT
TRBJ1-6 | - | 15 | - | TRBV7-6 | CASSLFRTYNSPLHF | TGTGCCAGCAGCTTATTTAGGACCTATAATTCACCCCTCCACTTT
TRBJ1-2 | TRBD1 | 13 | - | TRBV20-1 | CSASARDSSGYTF | TGCAGTGCTAGTGCCCGGGACAGTAGTGGCTACACCTTC
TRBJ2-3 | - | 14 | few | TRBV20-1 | CSARNREVTDTQYF | TGCAGTGCTAGGAACAGGGAAGTCACAGATACGCAGTATTTT
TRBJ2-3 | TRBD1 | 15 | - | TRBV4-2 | CASSPDRSRTDTQYF | TGTGCCAGCTCACCGGACAGGTCCCGCACAGATACGCAGTATTTT
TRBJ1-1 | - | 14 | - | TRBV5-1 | CASSLARTDTEAFF | TGCGCCAGCAGCTTGGCCCGGACAGACACTGAAGCTTTCTTT
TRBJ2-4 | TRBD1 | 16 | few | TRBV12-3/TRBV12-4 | CASSGTGTGGGDIQYF | TGTGCCAGCAGTGGGACCGGGACAGGGGGCGGGGACATTCAGTACTTC
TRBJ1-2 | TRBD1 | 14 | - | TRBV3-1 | CASSQKTGYNGYTF | TGTGCCAGCAGCCAAAAGACAGGGTACAATGGCTACACCTTC
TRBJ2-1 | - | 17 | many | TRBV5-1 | CASSTGFRVSSYNEQFF | TGCGCCAGCAGCACCGGGTTTAGGGTAAGCTCCTACAATGAGCAGTTCTTC
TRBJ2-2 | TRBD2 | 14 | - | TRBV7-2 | CASSRLAGVEELFF | TGTGCCAGCAGCAGACTAGCGGGAGTCGAGGAGCTGTTTTTT
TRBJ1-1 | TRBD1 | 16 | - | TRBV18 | CASSPLVRQGGTEAFF | TGTGCCAGCTCACCACTGGTGCGACAGGGAGGCACTGAAGCTTTCTTT
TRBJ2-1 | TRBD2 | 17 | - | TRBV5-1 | CASSPILTSGRGNEQFF | TGCGCCAGCAGCCCGATTCTGACTAGCGGGAGAGGAAATGAGCAGTTCTTC
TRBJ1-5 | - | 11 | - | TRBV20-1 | CSASQTQPQHF | TGCAGTGCTAGTCAGACTCAGCCCCAGCATTTT
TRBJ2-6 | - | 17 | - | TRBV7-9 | CASSEGQKGAGANVLTF | TGTGCCAGCAGCGAAGGACAGAAAGGCGCTGGGGCCAACGTCCTGACTTTC
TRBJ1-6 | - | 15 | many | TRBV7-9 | CASSLDGLTNSPLHF | TGTGCCAGCAGCTTAGATGGCCTAACTAATTCACCCCTCCACTTT
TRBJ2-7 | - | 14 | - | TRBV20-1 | CSANDYREPYEQYF | TGCAGTGCTAACGACTACAGGGAGCCCTACGAGCAGTACTTC
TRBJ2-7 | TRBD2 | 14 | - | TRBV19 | CATGLAGGPYEQYF | TGTGCCACGGGACTAGCGGGAGGGCCCTACGAGCAGTACTTC